Listed below are T cell receptor beta chains from one sample, sequenced in a study of T cells after yellow fever vaccination. MiXCR, applied by TCRdb to the 5' RACE reads, yields one record per CDR3 protein. The sample comprises a few hundred thousand distinct CDR3 sequences, less than 9% of which are singletons, and 0.85% rests with the top ten. Sequences were derived from CD4+ T cells sorted from PBMCs, sampled 15 days after the yellow fever booster vaccination. Every receptor here comes from a young man who received the YFV17D yellow fever vaccine. The CDR3 runs from the conserved cysteine through the conserved F or W. A D gene is named only where the DNA matches it firmly. The size field is filled for only some rows; it gives once, few, many or a size class.

v_call	cdr3_length	clone_size	j_call	d_call	cdr3_nt	cdr3_aa
TRBV18	15	-	TRBJ2-7	-	TGTGCCAGCTCACCATCCCCGGGACAAACCTACGAGCAGTACTTC	CASSPSPGQTYEQYF
TRBV5-6	13	-	TRBJ2-1	-	TGTGCCAGCAGCCCTTGGCAGTACAATGAGCAGTTCTTC	CASSPWQYNEQFF
TRBV5-1	13	many	TRBJ2-5	-	TGCGCCAGCAAGCGGGACAGTCAAGAGACCCAGTACTTC	CASKRDSQETQYF
TRBV28	14	-	TRBJ2-1	-	TGTGCCAGCAGTTCCGATGGGGGGACAGATGAGCAGTTCTTC	CASSSDGGTDEQFF
TRBV24-1	14	few	TRBJ1-5	-	TGTGCCACCAGTGTGACCAGTGGCAATCAGCCCCAGCATTTT	CATSVTSGNQPQHF
TRBV25-1	13	many	TRBJ2-1	-	TGTGCCAGCAGACAGAGCTCCTACAATGAGCAGTTCTTC	CASRQSSYNEQFF
TRBV7-2	12	few	TRBJ1-5	-	TGTGCCAGCAGCTGGGGGGATGGGCCCCAGCATTTT	CASSWGDGPQHF
TRBV29-1	14	-	TRBJ1-6	-	TGCAGCGTTTCAGGGGACCCCTCGGATTCACCCCTCCACTTT	CSVSGDPSDSPLHF
TRBV28	16	few	TRBJ2-1	TRBD2	TGTGCCAGCAGTTCGACTAGCGGGAGAAGCAACAATGAGCAGTTCTTC	CASSSTSGRSNNEQFF
TRBV29-1	16	many	TRBJ2-1	-	TGCACCCACAGGGTGGGGGGGTTGGTTCCTTACAATGAGCAGTTCTTC	CTHRVGGLVPYNEQFF
TRBV18	13	many	TRBJ1-1	TRBD1	TGTGCCAGCTCACCCGACAGGGCTAGTGAAGCTTTCTTT	CASSPDRASEAFF
TRBV7-8	14	few	TRBJ2-7	TRBD1	TGTGCCAGCAGCTTACAGGACAGGGCCTACGAGCAGTACTTC	CASSLQDRAYEQYF
TRBV6-2/TRBV6-3	13	-	TRBJ2-5	-	TGTGCCAGCAGTTTCCCTCCCCAAGAGACCCAGTACTTC	CASSFPPQETQYF
TRBV15	13	few	TRBJ2-2	-	TGTGCCACCAGCAGAGATCGCACCGGGGAGCTGTTTTTT	CATSRDRTGELFF
TRBV29-1	12	many	TRBJ2-3	TRBD1	TGCAGCGGGGGACGGACAGGAGATACGCAGTATTTT	CSGGRTGDTQYF
TRBV7-9	14	few	TRBJ2-1	-	TGTGCCAGCAGCTTAGTGGCGATCCACAATGAGCAGTTCTTC	CASSLVAIHNEQFF
TRBV7-3	15	few	TRBJ2-2	TRBD2	TGTGCCAGCAGCTTATCGGGAGGGCGAACCGGGGAGCTGTTTTTT	CASSLSGGRTGELFF
TRBV20-1	13	-	TRBJ2-7	TRBD2	TGCAGTGCTATTCTGCGGGAGAGGAACGAGCAGTACTTC	CSAILRERNEQYF
TRBV20-1	15	many	TRBJ2-1	-	TGCAGTGCCTCCACCCCCGGGAGCGGTTACAATGAGCAGTTCTTC	CSASTPGSGYNEQFF
TRBV7-2	15	few	TRBJ2-7	-	TGTGCCAGCAGCTTTTCTGTGACAGCCAACTACGAGCAGTACTTC	CASSFSVTANYEQYF
TRBV6-2/TRBV6-3	15	many	TRBJ2-1	TRBD1	TGTGCCAGCAGTTACTCGGCAGGGGGCTACAATGAGCAGTTCTTC	CASSYSAGGYNEQFF
TRBV15	16	-	TRBJ2-7	-	TGTGCCACCAGCAGAGCCTCAGGTCTAGGGGCCTACGAGCAGTACTTC	CATSRASGLGAYEQYF
TRBV5-1	16	many	TRBJ2-3	TRBD2	TGCGCCAGCAGCTTCCAAACTAGCGGGAGTACAGATACGCAGTATTTT	CASSFQTSGSTDTQYF